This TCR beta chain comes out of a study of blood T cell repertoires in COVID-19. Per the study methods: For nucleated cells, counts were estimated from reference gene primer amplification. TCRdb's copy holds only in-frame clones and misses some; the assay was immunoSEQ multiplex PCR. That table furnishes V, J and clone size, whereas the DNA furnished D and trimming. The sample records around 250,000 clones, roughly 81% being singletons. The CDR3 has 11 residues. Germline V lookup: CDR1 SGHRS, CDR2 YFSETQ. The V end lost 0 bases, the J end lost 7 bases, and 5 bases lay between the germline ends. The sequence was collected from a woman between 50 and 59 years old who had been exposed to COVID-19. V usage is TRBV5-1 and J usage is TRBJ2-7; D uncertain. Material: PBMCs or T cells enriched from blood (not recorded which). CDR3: CASSLGQEQYF. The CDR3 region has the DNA TGCGCCAGCAGCTTGGGCCAGGAGCAGTACTTC.